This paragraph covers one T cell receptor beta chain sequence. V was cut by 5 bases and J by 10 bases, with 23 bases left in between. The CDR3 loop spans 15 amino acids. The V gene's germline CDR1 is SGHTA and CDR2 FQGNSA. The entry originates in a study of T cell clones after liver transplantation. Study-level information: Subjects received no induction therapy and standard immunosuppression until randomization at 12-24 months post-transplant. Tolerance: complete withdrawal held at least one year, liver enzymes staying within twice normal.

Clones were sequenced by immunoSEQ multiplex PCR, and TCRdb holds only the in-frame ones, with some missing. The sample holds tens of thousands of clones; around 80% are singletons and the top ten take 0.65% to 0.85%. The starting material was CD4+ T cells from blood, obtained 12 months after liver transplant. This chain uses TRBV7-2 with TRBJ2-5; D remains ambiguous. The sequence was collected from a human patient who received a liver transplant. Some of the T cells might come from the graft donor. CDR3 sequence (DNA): TGTGCCAGCAGCCCGTGGTCGTCCATCCCAAGCGACCAGTACTTC. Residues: CASSPWSSIPSDQYF.